This T cell receptor beta chain appears in the sequencing data of a study of cytomegalovirus exposure and HLA in healthy donors. Study conclusions and caveats: The majority of TCR sequences were rare, yet some public TCRs appeared in many donors. Presence/absence analyses took donor sequencing depth as roughly uniform.

The PCR contained 60 Vbeta and 13 Jbeta primers. The data were produced by immunoSEQ multiplex PCR, yet TCRdb's version contains in-frame clones alone and is incomplete. Of about 96,000 clones listed, 65% to 85% are singletons. V was trimmed by 5 bases and J by 0 bases, leaving 19 bases between them. Germline CDR1 is SGHVS and CDR2 is FQNEAQ. This CDR3 comprises 17 residues. The count of this clone is one. As yet, its antigen is unknown. The chain employs TRBV7-8 and TRBJ1-1, with D perhaps matching TRBD1 (5 bases). This TCR came from a woman in her 70s in good health and CMV-seropositive. Sequenced: PBMCs. The CDR3 DNA follows: TGTGCCAGCAGCCCCAGGGCTCTACAACTCATGAACACTGAAGCTTTCTTT. Amino acid sequence: CASSPRALQLMNTEAFF.